This T cell receptor (beta chain) was retrieved from a study of shared clonotypes between healthy human individuals. Produced via immunoSEQ multiplex PCR; TCRdb's table is partial and in-frame only. The sample yields some 980,000 clones, roughly 72% seen once. The receptor's source is a man aged 18 to 29 in good health. The material sequenced was memory CD4+ T cells sorted from blood. Noted subset: CD45RA-negative fraction.

The CDR3 bases are TGTGCCAGCAGCTTTTATCATACAGATACGCAGTATTTT. This encodes CASSFYHTDTQYF. The rearrangement joins TRBV5-4 to TRBJ2-3; D is unclear. This CDR3 contains 13 residues. The germline V gene has CDR1 SGHNT and CDR2 YYREEE (reference sequence). The V end was cut by 2 bases, the J end by 3 bases, with 7 bases between.